This TCR beta chain was profiled in a study of Graves' ophthalmopathy and Graves' hyperthyroidism (dated by TCRdb to the late 2010s). Background for the entire study: Peripheral blood was collected at initial diagnosis, prior to any treatment. Following sample collection, hyperthyroidism patients were given methimazole at a starting dose of 30 mg daily, and ophthalmopathy patients were given high-dose intravenous methylprednisolone. The independent validation cohort included 18 to 20 hyperthyroidism patients plus 17 patients who later progressed from hyperthyroidism to ophthalmopathy. To explore V-J signatures distinguishing ophthalmopathy from hyperthyroidism, a discovery set of 100 or so patients (about 41 ophthalmopathy, some 55 stable hyperthyroidism) was enrolled. In total, 135 blood samples were TCR-sequenced: fewer than 50 ophthalmopathy, some 75 hyperthyroidism and about 17 hyperthyroidism-to-ophthalmopathy patients. T-cell repertoires of thyroid tissue and blood were compared in five or six hyperthyroidism patients. The roughly 91 discovery patients were randomly divided into training and test sets at a 7:3 ratio. To tell Graves' ophthalmopathy apart from Graves' hyperthyroidism, and to predict which patients would progress to ophthalmopathy, the study relied on TCR beta repertoire signatures.

For repertoire sequencing, TCR beta CDR3 regions were amplified from RNA transcripts. The first round was an RT-PCR using HTBI primers with the Qiagen OneStep RT-PCR kit, and this first round was followed by a second-round multiplex PCR, then size selection and purification. Libraries were sequenced on an Illumina HiSeq2000 using paired-end 100 bp reads. Per the authors' processing: Reads were processed with SOAPnuke, discarding reads with adapters, uncalled bases, mean Phred below 15, or no exact constant-primer or identifier match. COPE v1.2.5 was used to merge high-quality paired reads. Clonotypes were defined as unique nucleotide sequences and were aligned to IMGT TRB V, D and J references using MiTCR v1.1. Analysis was restricted to V-J combinations with a frequency above 0.0001, which covered 98% to 99.2% of repertoires. A TCR clonal expansion and chaos score per V-J combination was defined as the ratio of F50 clonal expansion to chaos observed in the TCRdist matrix. Welch's t-statistics and random forest were used to narrow the features down to 13 V-J combinations, which were then fed into a naive Bayes classifier. The Morisita-Horn index was used to measure how similar the thyroid and blood repertoires were. The public reads were run again by TCRdb, first through fastp at Q25 and then through MiXCR, and only productive beta chains were kept. Each entry is one CDR3 protein sequence, shown with its most common DNA and genes. It is TCRdb's table, rather than the study itself, that gives the V and J calls and clone size. Present in this sample are some 520,000 distinct CDR3 sequences, approximately 14% of which were seen just once. The ten largest clonotypes hold about 10% of the sample.

This clonotype appeared many times. Which antigen it targets is not known. The record has no base qualities; no much larger clone is one base away. Ophthalmopathy patients had moderately to severely active disease, Clinical Activity Score of at least 3, NOSPECS grade of at least 4, and disease duration under 3 months. Patients with other autoimmune diseases, uncontrolled infections, pregnancy or lactation were excluded from the study. Clinical symptoms, serum thyroxine, TRAb, thyroid ultrasound and orbital computed tomography were used for diagnosis. Using Ficoll-Paque density gradient centrifugation, PBMCs were isolated from 10 ml of fresh peripheral blood. Total RNA was extracted with Trizol reagent and quality-checked on an Agilent 2100 Bioanalyzer. Results the study describes overall, beyond this receptor: Most expanded thyroid clonotypes with a frequency above 0.001 also appeared in blood, which suggests that blood repertoires may reflect the immune response in the thyroid. The 13-signature model separated ophthalmopathy from stable hyperthyroidism with approximately 90% sensitivity and almost 84% specificity in cross-validation, and 80%/75% in the test set. Sample size was not statistically predetermined, and group allocation was not concealed from the investigators. In validation, the model predicted ophthalmopathy progression with 55% to 71% sensitivity and roughly 72% specificity; approximately 12 predicted patients were CT-confirmed with GO in a median of approximately six months.

From a lookup of the germline V gene (reference sequence), CDR1 and CDR2 are MNHEY and SMNVEV. V is pruned by 3 bases and J by 6 bases, leaving 9 bases of the junction without a gene match. Measured from the cysteine to the phenylalanine, the CDR3 is 16 residues long. Kept here is only the CDR3 DNA, which spans 48 bases and is read in frame from base 1. The sample comprised blood. The chain is assembled from TRBV27 and TRBJ2-4, and 9 junction bases match TRBD1. The receptor was derived from a woman in her 30s with Graves' ophthalmopathy. Donor details come from another sample of the same person, matched by shared clones. Here is the DNA: TGTGCCAGCAGTTTCCGGGACAGGGATTTCGGAAACATTCAGTACTTC. Protein translation: CASSFRDRDFGNIQYF.